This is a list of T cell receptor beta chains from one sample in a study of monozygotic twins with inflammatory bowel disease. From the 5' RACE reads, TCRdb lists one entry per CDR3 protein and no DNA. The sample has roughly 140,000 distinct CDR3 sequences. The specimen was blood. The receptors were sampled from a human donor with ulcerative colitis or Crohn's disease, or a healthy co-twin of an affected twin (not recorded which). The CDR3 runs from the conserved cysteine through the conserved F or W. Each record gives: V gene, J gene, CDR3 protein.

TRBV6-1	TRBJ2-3	CASRFVRGGLVMQYF
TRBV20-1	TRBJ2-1	CSARGQIKLNNEQFF
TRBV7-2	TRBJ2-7	CASRRRQDLSYEQYF
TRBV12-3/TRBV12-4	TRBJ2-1	CASSLAPKVNEQFF
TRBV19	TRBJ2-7	CASSPWTSGNTYGQYF
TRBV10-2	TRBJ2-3	CASSPTTDTQYF
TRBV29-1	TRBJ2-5	CSVDSSQQETQYF
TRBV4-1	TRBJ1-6	CASSQGQSLNSPLHF
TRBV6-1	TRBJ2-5	CASRDVGTQYF
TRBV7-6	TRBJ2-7	CASSLSLVRAGPHTEQYF
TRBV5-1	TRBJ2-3	CASSAGGYTDTQYF
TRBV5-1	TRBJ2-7	CASSIRQGQYEQYF
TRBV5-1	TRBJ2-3	CASSLAGTGLGDTQYF
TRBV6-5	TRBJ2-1	CASSYSIGGFYNEQFF
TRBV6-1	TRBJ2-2	CASVGRNINTGELFF
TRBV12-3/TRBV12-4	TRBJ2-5	CASSGRIRAKETQYF
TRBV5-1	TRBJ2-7	CASSSLGTGRSSTGEQYF
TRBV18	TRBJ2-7	CASSPGGSLDPYEQYF
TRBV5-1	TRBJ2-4	CASSLLDRGDIQYF
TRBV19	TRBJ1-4	CASSIPAGGRTNEKLFF
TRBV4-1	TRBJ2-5	CASSQVRPGYQETQYF
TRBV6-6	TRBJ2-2	CASRDRGSTGELFF
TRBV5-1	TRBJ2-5	CASSLGAETQYF
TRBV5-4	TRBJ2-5	CASSLNSYQETQYF
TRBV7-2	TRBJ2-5	CASVGQETQYF
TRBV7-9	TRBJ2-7	CASSLSVGQYF
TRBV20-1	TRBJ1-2	CSASLQGTNYGFTF